This entry lists 13 T cell receptor beta chains sequenced from one sample in a study of blood T cell repertoires in COVID-19. Here immunoSEQ multiplex PCR was the method, and the copy in TCRdb shows in-frame clones only, minus some. The repertoire consists of about 400,000 clones, with around 90% occurring once and the leading ten covering around 2.9%. The sample taken for sequencing was peripheral blood. These receptors all stem from a human donor in a cohort sampled during active COVID-19.

The genes are TRBV30 and TRBJ1-5, with D unclear. CDR1 is GTSNPN and CDR2 is SVGIG in the germline V gene (reference sequence). V was trimmed by 0 bases and J by 4 bases, leaving 10 bases between them. The CDR3 extends over 14 amino acids. The CDR3, as DNA: TGTGCCTGGAGTGTACGCGGCCCAAATCAGCCCCAGCATTTT. As protein: CAWSVRGPNQPQHF. The full variable domain, with the rest looked up from reference TRBV30 and TRBJ1-5, is SQTIHQWPATLVQPVGSPLSLECTVEGTSNPNLYWYRQAAGRGLQLLFYSVGIGQISSEVPQNLSASRPQDRQFILSSKKLLLSDSGFYLCAWSVRGPNQPQHFGDGTRLSIL.

This chain joins TRBV5-1 and TRBJ1-2; possibly TRBD1 for D (5 bases). This CDR3 contains 14 residues. Trimming cost V 4 bases and J 4 bases, with 14 bases left between them. CDR1 and CDR2 (germline): SGHRS, YFSETQ. The CDR3 region is CASSPSTVSYGYTF. The CDR3 bases are TGCGCCAGCAGCCCCTCGACAGTTTCCTATGGCTACACCTTC.

This chain uses TRBV27 with TRBJ2-7; 7 nucleotides match TRBD1. Germline CDR1 is MNHEY and CDR2 is SMNVEV (reference sequence). The CDR3 runs to 13 residues. Unmatched junction bases numbered 6, after V lost 8 bases and J lost 2 bases. Here the CDR3 reads CASGPGQTYEQYF. The CDR3 coding sequence is TGTGCCAGCGGACCGGGACAGACCTACGAGCAGTACTTC.

This chain uses TRBV5-1 with TRBJ2-5; TRBD1 aligns across 9 bases. The CDR3 totals 14 residues. Per germline, CDR1 SGHRS and CDR2 YFSETQ. V shed 3 bases, J shed 3 bases, and the junction held 3 bases outside the gene matches. The CDR3: CASSSGTGKETQYF. For the CDR3, the DNA is TGCGCCAGCAGCTCCGGGACAGGGAAAGAGACCCAGTACTTC.

This clone was observed a few times. The chain has TRBV29-1 and TRBJ2-2; D might be TRBD1 (5 bases). CDR3 length: 14 residues. The germline gives CDR1 SQVTM, CDR2 ANQGSEA. Trimming removed 1 base from V and 5 bases from J, with 11 bases in between. CDR3: CSVEGSRETGELFF. CDR3 coding DNA: TGCAGCGTTGAAGGGAGCAGGGAAACCGGGGAGCTGTTTTTT.

The V and J genes are TRBV7-3 and TRBJ2-5, with 7 nucleotides matching TRBD2. Unmatched junction bases numbered 5, after V lost 5 bases and J lost 5 bases. The CDR3 totals 13 residues. CDR1 and CDR2 (germline): SGHTA, FQGTGA. The CDR3 sequence is CASSRGTTETQYF. CDR3 nucleotides: TGTGCCAGCAGCCGCGGGACTACGGAGACCCAGTACTTC.

V usage is TRBV27 and J usage is TRBJ2-1; TRBD1 agrees at 9 bases. V was clipped by 4 bases and J by 5 bases; unmatched bases: 9. Germline V lookup: CDR1 MNHEY, CDR2 SMNVEV (reference sequence). This CDR3 has 16 amino acids. The CDR3 region is CASSSVSGQGDNEQFF. In DNA form, the CDR3 reads TGTGCCAGCAGTTCGGTATCGGGACAGGGAGACAATGAGCAGTTCTTC.

CDR3 amino acids: CAISESNSPRGVDEQFF. In DNA form, the CDR3 reads TGTGCCATCAGTGAGTCGAATTCCCCCCGCGGAGTCGATGAGCAGTTCTTC. The chain recombines TRBV10-3 with TRBJ2-1, with D unresolved. This CDR3 contains 17 residues. The V gene's germline CDR1 is ENHRY and CDR2 SYGVKD. V lost 0 bases and J lost 8, with 20 bases in between.

V is TRBV2 and J is TRBJ2-7; TRBD1 matches 10 bases. CDR3 length: 16 residues. Looked up from germline, CDR1 is SNHLY and CDR2 is FYNNEI. V lost 4 bases, J lost 3 bases, and 9 bases stayed unmatched. The CDR3 reads CASSALGQGVGYEQYF. The DNA for the CDR3 is TGTGCCAGCAGTGCTTTAGGACAGGGGGTCGGCTACGAGCAGTACTTC. The entire variable domain, with the rest obtained from reference TRBV2 and TRBJ2-7, is as follows: EPEVTQTPSHQVTQMGQEVILRCVPISNHLYFYWYRQILGQKVEFLVSFYNNEISEKSEIFDDQFSVERPDGSNFTLKIRSTKLEDSAMYFCASSALGQGVGYEQYFGPGTRLTVT.

This clone was detected many times. This chain connects TRBV30 to TRBJ1-1, with 8 bases identical to TRBD1. Germline V gene sequence: CDR1 GTSNPN, CDR2 SVGIG (reference sequence). J lost 4 bases, V lost 2 bases, and 15 bases had no gene match. The CDR3 is 17 amino acids. The CDR3 DNA reads TGTGCCTGGAGTCCTTCTAGAGGGGGACAGGAATTCACTGAAGCTTTCTTT. Residues: CAWSPSRGGQEFTEAFF.

This rearrangement joins TRBV5-4 to TRBJ2-3, with D possibly TRBD2 on 5 matching bases. Germline V gives CDR1 SGHNT, CDR2 YYREEE (reference sequence). There are 14 residues in the CDR3. V was shortened by 4 bases and J by 2 bases, with 11 bases between the two germline ends. CDR3 loop: CASSREGATDTQYF. The CDR3 nucleotides read TGTGCCAGCAGCCGCGAGGGCGCCACAGATACGCAGTATTTT.

This sequence joins TRBV3-1 (or the pseudogene TRBV3-2) and TRBJ1-1; maybe TRBD1 (5 bases). Germline V CDR1 and CDR2: LGHDT, YNNKEL (reference sequence). The CDR3 runs 18 residues. The germline V and J ends were trimmed by 2 bases and 0 bases, with 19 bases remaining between them. DNA of the CDR3: TGTGCCAGCAGCCAACTCCCGAAGGGGCCCCCTCTGAACACTGAAGCTTTCTTT. Translation: CASSQLPKGPPLNTEAFF.

The genes are TRBV30 and TRBJ1-1; D is undetermined. The CDR3 is 12 amino acids. Trimming removed 2 bases from V and 6 bases from J, with 10 bases in between. CDR1 GTSNPN and CDR2 SVGIG come from the germline V gene (reference sequence). CDR3 residues: CAWSRVAAEAFF. CDR3 nucleotides: TGTGCCTGGAGTCGAGTCGCCGCTGAAGCTTTCTTT.